The source of this T cell receptor (beta chain) is a study of T cell responses to AZD1222 COVID-19 vaccine. Study-wide results and caveats: Samples come after the peak T cell response, not at day 14.

The CDR3 consists of 15 residues. V lost 1 base to trimming and J lost 4 bases, with 11 bases between them. The germline V gene has CDR1 MGHRA and CDR2 YSYEKL. Profiling relied on immunoSEQ multiplex PCR, and the TCRdb table lists in-frame clones only, not all of them. This table holds 85,000 to 130,000 clones, about 91% found once. In its sample, this clone was seen once. Its antigen remains unidentified. Sequencing used peripheral blood, obtained on day 0 of AZD1222 vaccination. This clonotype was obtained from an adult in good health. The chain joins TRBV4-1 to TRBJ1-5; TRBD1 might be the D (5 bases). The CDR3 sequence is CASSQVVTGNQPQHF. CDR3 sequence (DNA): TGCGCCAGCAGCCAAGTGGTCACAGGAAATCAGCCCCAGCATTTT.